A single sample gave rise to the 17 T cell receptor beta chains below, sequenced in a study of regulatory dendritic cells for organ transplantation. The antigens these receptors bind are not known. CFSE-labeled sorted T cells met regulatory or mature dendritic cells for 5 to 6 days. Produced via immunoSEQ multiplex PCR; TCRdb's table is partial and in-frame only. The data show about 20,000 clones, 70% to 90% seen once. Sequences were obtained from naive CD4+ T cells from blood cultured with regulatory dendritic cells. Subset noted: CD45RA+ naive T cells. Receptors originate from a human donor in good health.

CDR3 bases: TGTGCCAGCAGCTCGGGGAGTACTGGAAACACCATATATTTT. Its translation is CASSSGSTGNTIYF. This chain connects TRBV5-4 to TRBJ1-3; D gene unclear. In germline, CDR1 is SGHNT, CDR2 YYREEE (reference sequence). There are 14 residues in the CDR3. V was pared by 3 bases and J by 2 bases, with 9 bases between.

The chain recombines TRBV6-5 with TRBJ2-1; D gene uncertain. The V gene lost 0 bases and the J gene lost 3 bases, with 12 bases spanning the gap. Per the germline V gene, CDR1 is MNHEY and CDR2 is SVGAGI. The length of the CDR3 is 16 residues. CDR3 DNA sequence: TGTGCCAGCAGTTACTCTTGGGTTCTCAGCTACAATGAGCAGTTCTTC. Translation gives CASSYSWVLSYNEQFF.

The chain recombines TRBV18 with TRBJ2-5; possibly TRBD1 or TRBD2 for D (5 bases each). V was clipped by 1 base and J by 5 bases, with 11 bases between them. The CDR3 is 14 amino acids. Germline V lookup: CDR1 KGHSH, CDR2 LQKENI. The CDR3 here is CASSPRDGGETQYF. As DNA, the CDR3 is TGTGCCAGCTCACCACGGGACGGTGGCGAGACCCAGTACTTC.

V gene TRBV2 combines with J gene TRBJ2-7; maybe TRBD2 (5 bases). V was pared by 3 bases and J by 0 bases, with 18 bases between. From germline, CDR1 is SNHLY and CDR2 FYNNEI. The CDR3 spans 17 residues. CDR3 in amino acids: CASSETIPGLSSYEQYF. The CDR3 DNA reads as TGTGCCAGCAGTGAGACTATTCCAGGCCTGAGCTCCTACGAGCAGTACTTC.

CDR3 loop: CASSLESRATNQPQHF. In DNA, the CDR3 is TGTGCCAGCAGCTTAGAGTCGCGGGCTACCAATCAGCCCCAGCATTTT. The chain employs TRBV7-8 and TRBJ1-5; D remains ambiguous. CDR1 is SGHVS and CDR2 is FQNEAQ in the germline V gene. The CDR3 is 16 residues long. V lost 1 base and J lost 3, with 13 bases in between.

This chain connects TRBV9 to TRBJ1-1; D gene uncertain. V was clipped by 1 base and J by 1 base, with 5 bases between them. This CDR3 comprises 13 residues. Germline lookup yields CDR1 SGDLS and CDR2 YYNGEE. The CDR3 here is CASSVSGNTEAFF. In nucleotides, the CDR3 is TGTGCCAGCAGCGTATCCGGGAACACTGAAGCTTTCTTT.

V gene TRBV7-9 combines with J gene TRBJ2-6; unclear D gene. There are 17 residues in the CDR3. Germline V gives CDR1 SEHNR, CDR2 FQNEAQ (reference sequence). V lost 1 base, J lost 0 bases, and 10 bases lay in between. CDR3 nucleotide sequence: TGTGCCAGCAGCTTAGACCGGGTACGCTCTGGGGCCAACGTCCTGACTTTC. Translating gives CASSLDRVRSGANVLTF.

This clone showed up just a few times. The gene calls are TRBV11-2 and TRBJ1-6; D uncertain. Between the trimmed V and J ends, which lost 6 bases and 6 bases, there was a span of 15 bases. Germline V gene data show CDR1 as SGHAT and CDR2 as FQNNGV. The CDR3 has 15 residues. CDR3 protein: CASSSRLGLNSPLHF. The CDR3 DNA follows: TGTGCCAGCAGTTCCCGGCTAGGGCTTAATTCACCCCTCCACTTT.

The chain couples TRBV2 to TRBJ1-4; D call uncertain. The V and J ends lost 5 bases and 8 bases respectively, with 18 bases between them. Looked up from germline, CDR1 is SNHLY and CDR2 is FYNNEI. CDR3 length: 15 amino acids. As DNA, the CDR3 is TGTGCCAGCAGTCCTAAAGTTGAAATCGGGGAAAAACTGTTTTTT. Translated, it gives CASSPKVEIGEKLFF.

This clone came up once. The chain combines TRBV19 with TRBJ2-5, with 9 positions matching TRBD2. The CDR3 sequence is 14 residues long. Germline V gene lookup returns CDR1 LNHDA and CDR2 SQIVND (reference sequence). With V trimmed by 6 bases and J by 0 bases, 2 bases remained unmatched. CDR3 amino acids: CASRKRGDQETQYF. The CDR3, as DNA: TGTGCCAGTAGGAAGCGGGGGGACCAAGAGACCCAGTACTTC.

CDR3 nucleotide sequence: TGTGCCTGGGTCTTAGCGGGAGGACTCACAGATACGCAGTATTTT. Its protein is CAWVLAGGLTDTQYF. This chain links TRBV30 with TRBJ2-3, with TRBD2 matching 10 bases. V was pared by 5 bases and J by 2 bases, with 7 bases of the junction left unmatched. The germline gives CDR1 GTSNPN, CDR2 SVGIG (reference sequence). The CDR3 is 15 residues long.

The J gene is TRBJ2-5, the V gene TRBV2; TRBD2 aligns across 10 bases. Germline V lookup: CDR1 SNHLY, CDR2 FYNNEI. The V and J ends lost 7 bases and 5 bases, in that order; junction bases with no gene match: 7. The length of the CDR3 is 14 residues. CDR3 protein: CASTWGSGGETQYF. The DNA for the CDR3 is TGTGCCAGCACCTGGGGTAGCGGGGGGGAGACCCAGTACTTC.

This clone appeared a single time. The rearrangement links TRBV6-1 to TRBJ1-2; D is unclear. The germline V gene has CDR1 MNHNS and CDR2 SASEGT. The CDR3 is 13 amino acids. Between the trimmed V and J ends, which lost 2 bases and 3 bases, there was a span of 7 bases. The CDR3 bases are TGTGCCAGCAGTGAACACCGCCACTATGGCTACACCTTC. Translated, it gives CASSEHRHYGYTF.

The rearrangement joins TRBV6-5 to TRBJ2-5, with D possibly being TRBD1 (5 bases). This CDR3 comprises 15 residues. Trimming removed 4 bases from V and 7 bases from J, with 19 bases in between. CDR1 and CDR2 (germline): MNHEY, SVGAGI. CDR3 bases: TGTGCCAGCAGTTGGACCAGGGAAAGAAGAGGGACCCAGTACTTC. Amino acids: CASSWTRERRGTQYF.

This chain uses TRBV7-8 with TRBJ2-3; 8 bases fit TRBD2. The CDR3 has 17 amino acids. Losses at the gene ends were 1 base for V and 4 bases for J; bases not matched to a gene: 10. In germline, CDR1 is SGHVS, CDR2 FQNEAQ. The CDR3 loop is CASSLVVRGGLADTQYF. CDR3 nucleotide sequence: TGTGCCAGCAGCTTAGTTGTTCGGGGGGGCCTGGCAGATACGCAGTATTTT. The full variable domain, its missing parts supplied by reference TRBV7-8 and TRBJ2-3, is GAGVSQSPRYKVAKRGQDVALRCDPISGHVSLFWYQQALGQGPEFLTYFQNEAQLDKSGLPSDRFFAERPEGSVSTLKIQRTQQEDSAVYLCASSLVVRGGLADTQYFGPGTRLTVL.

This clone showed up just a few times. CDR3 bases: TGTGCCAGCAGCCAAGATTTCCGTCGTCCTGGCTACACCTTC. Residues: CASSQDFRRPGYTF. The chain couples TRBV4-2 to TRBJ1-2; D is uncertain. The V gene's germline CDR1 is LGHNA and CDR2 YNFKEQ. The CDR3 is 14 amino acids. V was cut by 0 bases and J by 7 bases, with 12 bases left in between.

This chain joins TRBV7-6 and TRBJ1-1, with a weak D call TRBD1 (6 bases). Germline CDR1 reads SGHVS; CDR2 reads FNYEAQ. This CDR3 has 13 residues. Trimming took 5 bases from V and 3 from J, leaving 10 bases between them. Written as DNA, the CDR3 is TGTGCCAGCAGCGTTACAGGGTACACTGAAGCTTTCTTT. Protein sequence: CASSVTGYTEAFF.